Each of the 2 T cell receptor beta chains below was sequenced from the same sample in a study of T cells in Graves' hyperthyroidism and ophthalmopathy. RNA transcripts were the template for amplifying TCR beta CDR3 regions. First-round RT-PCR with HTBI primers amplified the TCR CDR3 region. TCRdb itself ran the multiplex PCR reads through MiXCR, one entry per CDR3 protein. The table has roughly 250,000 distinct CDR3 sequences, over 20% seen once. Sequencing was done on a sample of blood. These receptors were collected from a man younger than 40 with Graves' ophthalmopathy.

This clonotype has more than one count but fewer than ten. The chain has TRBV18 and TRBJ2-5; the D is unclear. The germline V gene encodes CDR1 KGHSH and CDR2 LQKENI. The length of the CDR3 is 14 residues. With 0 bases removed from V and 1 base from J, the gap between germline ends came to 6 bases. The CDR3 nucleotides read TGTGCCAGCTCACCACCCAACAGCCAAGAGACCCAGTACTTC. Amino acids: CASSPPNSQETQYF.

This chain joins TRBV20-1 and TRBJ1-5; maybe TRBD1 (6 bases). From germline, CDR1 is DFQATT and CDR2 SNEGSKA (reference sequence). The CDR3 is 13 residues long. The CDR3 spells CGGWGGGNQPQHF. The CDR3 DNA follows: TGCGGAGGCTGGGGGGGCGGGAATCAGCCCCAGCATTTT.